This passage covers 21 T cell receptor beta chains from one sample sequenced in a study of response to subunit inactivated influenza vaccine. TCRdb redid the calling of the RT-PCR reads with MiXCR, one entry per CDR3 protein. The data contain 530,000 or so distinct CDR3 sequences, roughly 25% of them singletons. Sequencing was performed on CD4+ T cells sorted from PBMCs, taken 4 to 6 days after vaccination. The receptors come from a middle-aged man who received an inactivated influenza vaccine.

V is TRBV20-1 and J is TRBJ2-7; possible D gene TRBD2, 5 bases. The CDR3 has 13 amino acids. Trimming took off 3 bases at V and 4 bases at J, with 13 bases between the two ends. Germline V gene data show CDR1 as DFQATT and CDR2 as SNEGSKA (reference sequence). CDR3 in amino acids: CSASVGNGYEQYF. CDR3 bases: TGCAGTGCTAGCGTCGGGAATGGTTACGAGCAGTACTTC.

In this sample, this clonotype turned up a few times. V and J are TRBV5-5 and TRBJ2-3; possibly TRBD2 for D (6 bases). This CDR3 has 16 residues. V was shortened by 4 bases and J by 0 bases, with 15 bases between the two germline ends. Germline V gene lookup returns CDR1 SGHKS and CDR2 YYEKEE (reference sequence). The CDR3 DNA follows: TGTGCCAGCAGCGTGAAGGAGGGGCGGAGCACAGATACGCAGTATTTT. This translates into CASSVKEGRSTDTQYF.

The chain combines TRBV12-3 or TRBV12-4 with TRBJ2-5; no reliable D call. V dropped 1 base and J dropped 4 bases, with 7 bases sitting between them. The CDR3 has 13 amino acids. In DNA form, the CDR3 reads TGTGCCAGCAGTTTAGGGGCGACAGAGACCCAGTACTTC. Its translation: CASSLGATETQYF.

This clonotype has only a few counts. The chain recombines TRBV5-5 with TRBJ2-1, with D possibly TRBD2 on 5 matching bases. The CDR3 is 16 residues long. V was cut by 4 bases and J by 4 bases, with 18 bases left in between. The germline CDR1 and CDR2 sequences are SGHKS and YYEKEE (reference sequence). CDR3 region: CASSPMPGRAYNEQFF. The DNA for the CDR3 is TGTGCCAGCAGCCCAATGCCGGGAAGGGCGTACAATGAGCAGTTCTTC.

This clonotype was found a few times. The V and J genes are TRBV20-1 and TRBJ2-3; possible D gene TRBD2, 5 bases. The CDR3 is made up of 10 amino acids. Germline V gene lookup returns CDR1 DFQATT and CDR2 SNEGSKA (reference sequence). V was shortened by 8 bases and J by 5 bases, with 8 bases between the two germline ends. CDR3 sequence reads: CSPEGDTQYF. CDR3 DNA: TGCAGTCCCGAGGGAGATACGCAGTATTTT.

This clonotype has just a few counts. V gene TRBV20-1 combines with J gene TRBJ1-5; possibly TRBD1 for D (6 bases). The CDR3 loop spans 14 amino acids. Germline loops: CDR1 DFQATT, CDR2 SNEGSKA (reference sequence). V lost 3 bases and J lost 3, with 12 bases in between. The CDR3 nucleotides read TGCAGTGCTAGGGGGGGGGCCAACAATCAGCCCCAGCATTTT. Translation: CSARGGANNQPQHF.

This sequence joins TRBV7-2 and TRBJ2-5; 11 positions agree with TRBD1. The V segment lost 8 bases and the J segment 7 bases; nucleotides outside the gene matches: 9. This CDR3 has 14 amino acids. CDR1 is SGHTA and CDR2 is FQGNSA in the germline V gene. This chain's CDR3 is CASGTGGGWGTQYF. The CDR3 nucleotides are TGTGCCAGCGGGACAGGGGGTGGTTGGGGGACCCAGTACTTC.

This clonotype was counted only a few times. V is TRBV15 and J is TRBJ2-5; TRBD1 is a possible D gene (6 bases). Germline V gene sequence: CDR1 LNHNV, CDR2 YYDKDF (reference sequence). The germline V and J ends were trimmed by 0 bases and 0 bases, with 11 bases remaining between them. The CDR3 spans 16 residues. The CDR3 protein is CATSRDRGSYQETQYF. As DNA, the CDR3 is TGTGCCACCAGCAGAGACAGGGGTTCGTACCAAGAGACCCAGTACTTC.

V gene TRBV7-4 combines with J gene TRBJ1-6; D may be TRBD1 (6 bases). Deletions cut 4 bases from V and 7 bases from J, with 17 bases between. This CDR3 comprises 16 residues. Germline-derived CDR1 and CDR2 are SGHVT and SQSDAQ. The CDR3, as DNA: TGTGCCAGCAGCTGGGAGTACAGGGTGGGGAATTCACCCCTCCACTTT. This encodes CASSWEYRVGNSPLHF.

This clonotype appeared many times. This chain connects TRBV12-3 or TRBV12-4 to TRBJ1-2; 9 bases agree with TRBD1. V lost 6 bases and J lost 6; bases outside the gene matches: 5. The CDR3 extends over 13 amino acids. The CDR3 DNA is TGTGCCAGCAGGCCCGGACAGGGGAATGGCTACACCTTC. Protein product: CASRPGQGNGYTF.

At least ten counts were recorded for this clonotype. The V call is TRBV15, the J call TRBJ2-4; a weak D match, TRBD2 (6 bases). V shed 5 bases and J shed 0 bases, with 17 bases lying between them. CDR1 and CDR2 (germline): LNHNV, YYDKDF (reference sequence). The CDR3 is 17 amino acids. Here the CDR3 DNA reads TGTGCCACCAGCCCCCCCGGGGGAATTTTAGCCAAAAACATTCAGTACTTC. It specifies CATSPPGGILAKNIQYF.

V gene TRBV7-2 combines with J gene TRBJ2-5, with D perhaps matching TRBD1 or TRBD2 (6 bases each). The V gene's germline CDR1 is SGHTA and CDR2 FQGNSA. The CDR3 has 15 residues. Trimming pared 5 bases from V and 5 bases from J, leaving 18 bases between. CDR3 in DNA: TGTGCCAGCAGCCAGGGGTTCGGGGGCAGGGAGACCCAGTACTTC. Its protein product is CASSQGFGGRETQYF.

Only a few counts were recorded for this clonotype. The CDR3 here is CASSPGQDLVIYEQFF. For the CDR3, the DNA is TGTGCCAGCAGTCCTGGACAGGACCTTGTTATCTATGAGCAGTTCTTC. V and J are TRBV12-3 or TRBV12-4 and TRBJ2-1, with 7 bases identical to TRBD1. The CDR3 is made up of 16 amino acids. V trimming: 5 bases; J trimming: 8 bases; junction bases outside the gene matches: 15.

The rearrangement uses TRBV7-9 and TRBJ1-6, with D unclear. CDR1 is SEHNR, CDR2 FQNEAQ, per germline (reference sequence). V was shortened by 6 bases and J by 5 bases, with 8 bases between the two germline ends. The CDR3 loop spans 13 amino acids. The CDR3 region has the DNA TGTGCCAGCAGGTTAAGCGATAATTCACCCCTCCACTTT. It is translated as CASRLSDNSPLHF.

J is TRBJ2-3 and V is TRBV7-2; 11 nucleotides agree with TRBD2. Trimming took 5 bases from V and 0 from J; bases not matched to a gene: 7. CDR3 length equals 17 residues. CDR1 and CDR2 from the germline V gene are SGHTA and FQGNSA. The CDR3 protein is CASSQGLAAASTDTQYF. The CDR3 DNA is TGTGCCAGCAGCCAGGGACTAGCGGCCGCAAGCACAGATACGCAGTATTTT.

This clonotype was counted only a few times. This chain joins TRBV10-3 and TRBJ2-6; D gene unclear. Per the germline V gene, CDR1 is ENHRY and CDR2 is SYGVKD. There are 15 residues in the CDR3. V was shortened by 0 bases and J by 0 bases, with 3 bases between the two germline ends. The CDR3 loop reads CAISESNSGANVLTF. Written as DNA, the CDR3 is TGTGCCATCAGTGAGTCTAACTCTGGGGCCAACGTCCTGACTTTC.

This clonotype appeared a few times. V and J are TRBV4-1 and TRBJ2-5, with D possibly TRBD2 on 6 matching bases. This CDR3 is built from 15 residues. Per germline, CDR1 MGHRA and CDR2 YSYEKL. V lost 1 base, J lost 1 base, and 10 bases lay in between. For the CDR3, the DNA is TGCGCCAGCAGCCAAGGTGGGACTCGCCAAGAGACCCAGTACTTC. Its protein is CASSQGGTRQETQYF.

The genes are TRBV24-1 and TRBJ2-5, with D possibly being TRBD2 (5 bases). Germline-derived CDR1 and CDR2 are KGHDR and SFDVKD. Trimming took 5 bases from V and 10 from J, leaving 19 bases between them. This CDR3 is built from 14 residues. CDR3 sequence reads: CATSARGVRSGQYF. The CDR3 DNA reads TGTGCCACCAGTGCCCGGGGAGTTAGGAGCGGCCAGTACTTC.

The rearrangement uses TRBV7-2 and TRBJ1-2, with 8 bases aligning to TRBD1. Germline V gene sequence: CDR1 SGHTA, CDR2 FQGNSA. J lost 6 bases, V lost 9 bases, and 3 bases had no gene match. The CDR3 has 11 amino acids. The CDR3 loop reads CASGQGHGYTF. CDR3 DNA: TGTGCCAGTGGACAGGGTCATGGCTACACCTTC. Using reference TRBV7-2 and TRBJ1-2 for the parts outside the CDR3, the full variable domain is GAGVSQSPSNKVTEKGKDVELRCDPISGHTALYWYRQSLGQGLEFLIYFQGNSAPDKSGLPSDRFSAERTGGSVSTLTIQRTQQEDSAVYLCASGQGHGYTFGSGTRLTVV.

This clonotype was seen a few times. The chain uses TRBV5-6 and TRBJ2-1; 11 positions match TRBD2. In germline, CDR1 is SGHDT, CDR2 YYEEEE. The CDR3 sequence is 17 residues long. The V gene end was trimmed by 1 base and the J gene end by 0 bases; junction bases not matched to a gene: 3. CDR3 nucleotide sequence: TGTGCCAGCAGCTTGACTAGCGGGAGCTCCTCCTACAATGAGCAGTTCTTC. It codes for CASSLTSGSSSYNEQFF.

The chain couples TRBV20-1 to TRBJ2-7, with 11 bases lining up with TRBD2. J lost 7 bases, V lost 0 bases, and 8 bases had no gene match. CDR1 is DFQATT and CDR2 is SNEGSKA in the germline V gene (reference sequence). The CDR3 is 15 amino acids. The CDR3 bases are TGCAGTGCTAGAGATCGAGTACTAGCGGGAGTTGAGCAGTACTTC. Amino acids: CSARDRVLAGVEQYF.